This T cell receptor beta chain was profiled in a study of blood T cell repertoires in COVID-19 (dated by TCRdb to the early 2020s). Looking at the study overall: Samples covering the acute and convalescent phases of COVID-19 were provided by collaborators in the United States, Italy and Spain. The prospective study material was composed of cDNA or gDNA derived from T cells, B-cell-depleted T cells, or PBMCs. The dataset comprised deeply sampled blood TCRbeta repertoires from subjects exposed to, actively infected with, or recovered from COVID-19. The repertoires were made available in a free public database intended to serve as a resource for research on the immune response to SARS-CoV-2. The samples were drawn from two sources: the first 160 participants of the ongoing ImmuneRACE study, and 1,254 subjects contributed by 6 global collaborators. Nearly every sample came with metadata listing a de-identified subject ID, COVID-19 status, age in years and sex. Where available, HLA class I and class II types were taken from metadata supplied by the sample provider and were not determined by assay-based typing. Study-wide conclusions, independent of this receptor: How much clinical and demographic metadata was included differed by source and by participant, and the metadata was provided uncurated.

TCRbeta CDR3 regions were amplified from genomic DNA using the immunoSEQ Assay, a bias-controlled multiplex PCR. In the source study's methods: The number of nucleated cells in each sample was estimated by amplification of reference gene primers within the assay. To quantify the absolute abundance of each unique TCRbeta CDR3 rearrangement, sequence reads were collapsed and filtered. Productive Simpson clonality was computed per sample as the square root of Simpson's diversity index over productive rearrangements. In TCRdb, the immuneACCESS table is reduced to in-frame sequences with V and J assigned. These tables do not hold every clone; where another copy was compared, an unresolved V gene accounts for under half, and the others remain unexplained. V, J and clone size are those of that table, while D and trimming were read from the DNA. This sample holds a few hundred thousand clones; about 86% were observed only once. Jointly, the top ten make up about 9% of the sample.

This clone has just a few counts. The antigen this receptor binds is unknown. There are no base qualities to consult, and no much larger clone falls within one base. Whole blood was collected in K2EDTA tubes by collaborating institutions according to the institutions' own protocols. Collaborator samples were shipped for TCRbeta analysis as frozen whole blood, isolated PBMCs, or DNA extracted from either sample type. The V and J ends are trimmed by 10 bases and 2 bases, leaving 12 bases between them. CDR1 is given as MNHEY and CDR2 as SMNVEV, both from the germline V gene (reference sequence). The CDR3 holds 14 amino acids from the cysteine to the phenylalanine. Left in the record is the CDR3 DNA by itself, 42 bases read in frame from the first base.

This chain is built from TRBV27 and TRBJ1-6, with the D gene not confidently named. The sequence was collected from a man older than 75 with acute or convalescent COVID-19. The material sequenced was peripheral blood. CDR3 region: CATQTVPYNSPLHF. The bases are TGTGCCACTCAAACGGTGCCCTATAATTCACCCCTCCACTTT.